The 13 T cell receptor beta chains reported below all come from one sample, sequenced in a study of persistence of HIV-infected CD4 T cells. Cells were stimulated with overlapping HIV-1 Gag 15-mer peptides. CD40L-negative CD69-negative CD45RO-high memory CD4+ T cells were sorted as populations depleted of antigen-responding cells. These TCRs' antigens remain unknown. This was the immunoSEQ version 4 assay in survey mode. Sequencing was performed with immunoSEQ multiplex PCR; in TCRdb, only in-frame clones are kept and a portion is missing. The sample carries 30,000 to 45,000 clones, more than 75% recorded once. The sample consisted of cultured CD4+ T cells from PBMCs, taken from a patient who received antiretroviral therapy. These receptors all come from an adult with HIV. The donor label of this sample is uncertain.

The chain joins TRBV5-1 to TRBJ2-1; D remains ambiguous. V lost 0 bases to trimming and J lost 1 base, with 8 bases between them. Germline V gene lookup returns CDR1 SGHRS and CDR2 YFSETQ. CDR3 length: 15 residues. In nucleotides, the CDR3 is TGCGCCAGCAGCTTGGAGGGATTATCCTACAATGAGCAGTTCTTC. Translation gives CASSLEGLSYNEQFF.

The chain links TRBV10-3 to TRBJ2-3; 7 nucleotides align to TRBD2. The germline gives CDR1 ENHRY, CDR2 SYGVKD. The CDR3 has 13 amino acids. Trimming took 4 bases from V and 6 from J; bases not matched to a gene: 4. The CDR3 protein is CAISGTSGDTQYF. The CDR3 DNA sequence: TGTGCCATCAGTGGGACTAGTGGGGATACGCAGTATTTT.

The chain combines TRBV5-1 with TRBJ2-3; 7 nucleotides match TRBD1. The CDR3 totals 14 residues. The junction had 4 bases not matched to a gene; V was cut back by 4 bases and J by 2 bases. Germline V gives CDR1 SGHRS, CDR2 YFSETQ. As DNA, the CDR3 is TGCGCCAGCAGCCGGGACAGACCCACAGATACGCAGTATTTT. Its translation is CASSRDRPTDTQYF. Variable domain in full (rest from reference TRBV5-1 and TRBJ2-3): KAGVTQTPRYLIKTRGQQVTLSCSPISGHRSVSWYQQTPGQGLQFLFEYFSETQRNKGNFPGRFSGRQFSNSRSEMNVSTLELGDSALYLCASSRDRPTDTQYFGPGTRLTVL.

V usage is TRBV10-3 and J usage is TRBJ1-5; 9 positions agree with TRBD1. V lost 6 bases and J lost 4; bases outside the gene matches: 4. The CDR3 contains 14 residues. CDR1 and CDR2 (germline): ENHRY, SYGVKD. CDR3 sequence: CAISGTGLNQPQHF. CDR3 coding DNA: TGTGCCATCAGCGGGACAGGGTTGAATCAGCCCCAGCATTTT.

The chain uses TRBV9 and TRBJ2-1; 10 nucleotides match TRBD1. Per the germline V gene, CDR1 is SGDLS and CDR2 is YYNGEE. The J segment lost 7 bases and the V segment lost 4 bases, leaving 14 bases of the junction unmatched. CDR3 length equals 17 residues. The CDR3 nucleotides read TGTGCCAGCAGCACCGACCCCGGGACAGGGGTTATGAATGAGCAGTTCTTC. The encoded protein is CASSTDPGTGVMNEQFF.

V usage is TRBV28 and J usage is TRBJ1-5, with TRBD1 identical over 9 bases. This CDR3 region has 16 residues. V was pared by 6 bases and J by 4 bases, with 10 bases of the junction left unmatched. CDR1 and CDR2 from the germline V gene are MDHEN and SYDVKM. For the CDR3, the DNA is TGTGCCAGCAGATCCCCCGGGACAGGGAGGAATCAGCCCCAGCATTTT. It specifies CASRSPGTGRNQPQHF.

The CDR3 region is CASSDSQGSEQYV. The CDR3 DNA sequence: TGTGCCAGCAGTGATTCACAGGGAAGCGAGCAGTACGTC. The rearrangement uses TRBV2 and TRBJ2-7, with D possibly matching TRBD1 (6 bases). Germline V gene sequence: CDR1 SNHLY, CDR2 FYNNEI. V gave up 3 bases and J gave up 6 bases, with 12 bases separating them. This CDR3 region has 13 residues.

The chain links TRBV5-6 to TRBJ1-2, with 10 bases lining up with TRBD1. This CDR3 contains 18 residues. V lost 4 bases to trimming and J lost 3 bases; unmatched junction nucleotides: 15. Germline V gene data show CDR1 as SGHDT and CDR2 as YYEEEE. The CDR3 protein is CASSISGTGAQPHYGYTF. CDR3 DNA: TGTGCCAGCAGCATTTCCGGGACAGGGGCCCAGCCTCACTATGGCTACACCTTC. The variable domain in full, completed from reference TRBV5-6 and TRBJ1-2, reads DAGVTQSPTHLIKTRGQQVTLRCSPKSGHDTVSWYQQALGQGPQFIFQYYEEEERQRGNFPDRFSGHQFPNYSSELNVNALLLGDSALYLCASSISGTGAQPHYGYTFGSGTRLTVV.

The chain is built from TRBV5-4 and TRBJ1-1, with D hard to call. CDR3 size: 13 residues. CDR1 and CDR2 (germline): SGHNT, YYREEE (reference sequence). V was clipped by 0 bases and J by 8 bases, with 11 bases between them. For the CDR3, the DNA is TGTGCCAGCAGCTTGGCGGCATCCTCCGAAGCTTTCTTT. Protein sequence: CASSLAASSEAFF.

The V and J genes are TRBV3-1 (or the pseudogene TRBV3-2) and TRBJ1-1; unclear D gene. The germline V gene encodes CDR1 LGHDT and CDR2 YNNKEL (reference sequence). The V and J ends lost 7 bases and 4 bases respectively, with 16 bases between them. The CDR3 is made up of 14 amino acids. The CDR3 is CASTPGIDRTEAFF. The DNA for the CDR3 is TGTGCCAGCACGCCGGGGATTGACCGCACTGAAGCTTTCTTT.

This chain joins TRBV14 and TRBJ1-1; no clear D. CDR1 is SGHDN, CDR2 FVKESK, per germline. The V end lost 0 bases, the J end lost 0 bases, and 17 bases lay between the germline ends. The CDR3 covers 18 residues. The CDR3 bases are TGTGCCAGCAGCCAAGAGGGGATTCCAATGGGGATGAACACTGAAGCTTTCTTT. Its protein is CASSQEGIPMGMNTEAFF.

V and J are TRBV18 and TRBJ1-6; TRBD1 agrees at 8 bases. The CDR3 is made up of 14 amino acids. Trimming cost V 2 bases and J 10 bases; bases outside gene matches: 4. Germline CDR1 is KGHSH and CDR2 is LQKENI. CDR3 in amino acids: CASSPGQGQSPLHF. CDR3 DNA: TGTGCCAGCTCACCAGGACAGGGCCAGTCACCCCTCCACTTT.

The sample holds a few counts of this clone. This sequence joins TRBV7-9 and TRBJ2-6; tentatively, D is TRBD2 (5 bases). This CDR3 is 15 amino acids long. V lost 5 bases and J lost 0, with 8 bases in between. The germline CDR1 and CDR2 sequences are SEHNR and FQNEAQ (reference sequence). The CDR3: CASSPGSSGANVLTF. CDR3 in DNA: TGTGCCAGCAGCCCGGGAAGCTCTGGGGCCAACGTCCTGACTTTC.